This T cell receptor beta chain stems from a study of vaccination and CD4 T cells after COVID-19. Across the study: Overlapping peptides covering the spike proteins of SARS-CoV-2, HCoV-NL63, HCoV-OC43 and HCoV-229E were added to stimulate cells.

This CDR3 comprises 17 residues. V lost 6 bases, J lost 6 bases, and 25 bases lay in between. Germline V gene sequence: CDR1 MNHEY, CDR2 SMNVEV (reference sequence). With the Oncomine TCR Beta short-read assay, DNA from cultured CD4+ T cells was sequenced. MiXCR was run by TCRdb on the PCR reads, yielding one entry per CDR3 protein. The sample yields 15,000 to 20,000 distinct CDR3 sequences, about 60% seen once. A few counts support this clonotype. What it binds is not known. Treatment meaning: roughly 10-day PBMC culture with coronavirus spike peptide pools or control peptides (ViraFEST assay). Whole-study results and caveats: Spike mono-reactivity was shown by 304 of 307 vaccine-specific clones in convalescent patients.

The V call is TRBV27, the J call TRBJ2-3; D perhaps matches TRBD1 (5 bases). This TCR was recovered from a human donor who had recovered from COVID-19. Sequencing was carried out using CD4+ T cells from blood, cultured in vitro. The CDR3 region has the DNA TGTGCCAGCAGACTTTCACTACAGGTAATCCAAGAGGATACGCAGTATTTT. Translating gives CASRLSLQVIQEDTQYF.